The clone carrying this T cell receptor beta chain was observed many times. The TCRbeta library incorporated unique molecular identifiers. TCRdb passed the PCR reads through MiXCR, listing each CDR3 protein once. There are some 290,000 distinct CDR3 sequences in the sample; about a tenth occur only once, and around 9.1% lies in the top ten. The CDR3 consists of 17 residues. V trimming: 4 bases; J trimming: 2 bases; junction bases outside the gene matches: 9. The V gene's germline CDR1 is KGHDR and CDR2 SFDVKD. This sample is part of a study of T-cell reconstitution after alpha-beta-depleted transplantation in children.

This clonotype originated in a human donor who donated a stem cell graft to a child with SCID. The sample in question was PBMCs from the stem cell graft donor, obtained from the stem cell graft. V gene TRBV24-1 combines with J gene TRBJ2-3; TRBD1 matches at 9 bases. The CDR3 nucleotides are TGTGCCACCAGTGACTCGGACAGGGGAGGGCCCACAGATACGCAGTATTTT. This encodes CATSDSDRGGPTDTQYF.